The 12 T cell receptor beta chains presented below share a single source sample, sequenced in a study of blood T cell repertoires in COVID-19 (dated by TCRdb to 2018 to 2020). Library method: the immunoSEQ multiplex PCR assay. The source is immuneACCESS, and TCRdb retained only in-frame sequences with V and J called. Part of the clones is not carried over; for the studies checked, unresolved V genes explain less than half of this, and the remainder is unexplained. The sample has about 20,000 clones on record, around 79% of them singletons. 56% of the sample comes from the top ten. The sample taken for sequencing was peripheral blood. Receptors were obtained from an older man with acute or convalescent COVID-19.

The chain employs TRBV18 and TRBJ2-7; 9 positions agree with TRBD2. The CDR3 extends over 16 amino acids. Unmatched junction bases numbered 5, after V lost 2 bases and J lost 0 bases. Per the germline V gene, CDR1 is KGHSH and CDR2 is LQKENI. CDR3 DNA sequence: TGTGCCAGCTCACCAACACTAGCGGGTACCTCCTACGAGCAGTACTTC. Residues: CASSPTLAGTSYEQYF.

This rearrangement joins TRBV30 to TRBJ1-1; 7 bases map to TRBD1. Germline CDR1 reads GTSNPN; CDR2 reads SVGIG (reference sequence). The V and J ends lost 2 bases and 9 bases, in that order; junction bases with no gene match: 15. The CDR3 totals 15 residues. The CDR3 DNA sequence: TGTGCCTGGAGTCACTCCCGACAGGGAAAACCGAAAGCTTTCTTT. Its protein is CAWSHSRQGKPKAFF. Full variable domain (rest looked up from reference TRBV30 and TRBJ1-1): SQTIHQWPATLVQPVGSPLSLECTVEGTSNPNLYWYRQAAGRGLQLLFYSVGIGQISSEVPQNLSASRPQDRQFILSSKKLLLSDSGFYLCAWSHSRQGKPKAFFGQGTRLTVV.

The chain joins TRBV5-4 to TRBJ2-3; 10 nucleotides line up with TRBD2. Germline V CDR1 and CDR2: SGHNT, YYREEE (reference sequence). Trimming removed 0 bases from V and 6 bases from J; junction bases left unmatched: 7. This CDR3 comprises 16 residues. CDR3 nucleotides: TGTGCCAGCAGCTTGGCTAGCGGGAGAGCCGCGGATACGCAGTATTTT. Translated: CASSLASGRAADTQYF. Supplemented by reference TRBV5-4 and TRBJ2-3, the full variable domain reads ETGVTQSPTHLIKTRGQQVTLRCSSQSGHNTVSWYQQALGQGPQFIFQYYREEENGRGNFPPRFSGLQFPNYSSELNVNALELDDSALYLCASSLASGRAADTQYFGPGTRLTVL.

CDR3 nucleotides: TGTGCCAGCAGCTTAGCGGACAGTAAAAATTCACCCCTCCACTTT. Translation: CASSLADSKNSPLHF. The chain joins TRBV7-2 to TRBJ1-6; weak D call: TRBD1 (6 bases). Germline V lookup: CDR1 SGHTA, CDR2 FQGNSA. The V end lost 0 bases, the J end lost 7 bases, and 10 bases lay between the germline ends. The CDR3 length is 15 residues.

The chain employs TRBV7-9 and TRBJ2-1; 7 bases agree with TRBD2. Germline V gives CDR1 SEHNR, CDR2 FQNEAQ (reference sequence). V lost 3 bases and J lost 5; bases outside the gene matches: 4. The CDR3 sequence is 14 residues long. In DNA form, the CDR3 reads TGTGCCAGCAGCTTGGCCGGGACTAACAATGAGCAGTTCTTC. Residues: CASSLAGTNNEQFF. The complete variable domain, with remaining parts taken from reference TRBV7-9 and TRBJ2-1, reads DTGVSQNPRHKITKRGQNVTFRCDPISEHNRLYWYRQTLGQGPEFLTYFQNEAQLEKSRLLSDRFSAERPKGSFSTLEIQRTEQGDSAMYLCASSLAGTNNEQFFGPGTRLTVL.

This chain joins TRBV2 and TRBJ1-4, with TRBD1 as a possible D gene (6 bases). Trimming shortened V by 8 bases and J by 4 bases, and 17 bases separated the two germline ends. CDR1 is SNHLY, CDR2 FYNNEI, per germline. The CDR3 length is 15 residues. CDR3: CASETGRTGNEKLFF. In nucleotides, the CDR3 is TGTGCCAGCGAGACAGGACGGACCGGTAATGAAAAACTGTTTTTT.

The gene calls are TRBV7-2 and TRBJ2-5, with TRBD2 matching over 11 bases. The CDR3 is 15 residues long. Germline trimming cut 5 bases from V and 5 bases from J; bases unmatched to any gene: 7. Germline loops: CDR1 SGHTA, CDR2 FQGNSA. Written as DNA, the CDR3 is TGTGCCAGCAGCCCCCGACTAGCGGGAATGGAGACCCAGTACTTC. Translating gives CASSPRLAGMETQYF.

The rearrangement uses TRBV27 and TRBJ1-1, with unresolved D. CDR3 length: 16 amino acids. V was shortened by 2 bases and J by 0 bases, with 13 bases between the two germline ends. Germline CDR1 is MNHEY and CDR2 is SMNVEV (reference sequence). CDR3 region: CASSLRPSRVNTEAFF. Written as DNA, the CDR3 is TGTGCCAGCAGTTTAAGGCCCTCGCGGGTGAACACTGAAGCTTTCTTT.

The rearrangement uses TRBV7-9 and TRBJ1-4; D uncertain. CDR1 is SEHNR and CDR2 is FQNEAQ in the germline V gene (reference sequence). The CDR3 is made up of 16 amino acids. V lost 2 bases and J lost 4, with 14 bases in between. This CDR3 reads CASSLMVTELNEKLFF. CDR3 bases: TGTGCCAGCAGCTTAATGGTTACAGAACTTAATGAAAAACTGTTTTTT. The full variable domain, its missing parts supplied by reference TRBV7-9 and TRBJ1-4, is DTGVSQNPRHKITKRGQNVTFRCDPISEHNRLYWYRQTLGQGPEFLTYFQNEAQLEKSRLLSDRFSAERPKGSFSTLEIQRTEQGDSAMYLCASSLMVTELNEKLFFGSGTQLSVL.

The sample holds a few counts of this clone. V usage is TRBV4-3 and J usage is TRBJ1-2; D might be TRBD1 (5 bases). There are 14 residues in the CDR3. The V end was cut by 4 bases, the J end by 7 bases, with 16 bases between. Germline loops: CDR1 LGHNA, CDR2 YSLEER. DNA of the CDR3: TGCGCCAGCAGCCGGAGCGGGGGGGAGGCTGGCTACACCTTC. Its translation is CASSRSGGEAGYTF.

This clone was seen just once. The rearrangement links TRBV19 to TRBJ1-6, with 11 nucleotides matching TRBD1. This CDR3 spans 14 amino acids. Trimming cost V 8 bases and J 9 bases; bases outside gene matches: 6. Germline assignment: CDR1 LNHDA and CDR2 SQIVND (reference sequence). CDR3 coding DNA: TGTGCCAGTGACCGGACAGGGGGCGTTTCACCCCTCCACTTT. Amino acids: CASDRTGGVSPLHF.

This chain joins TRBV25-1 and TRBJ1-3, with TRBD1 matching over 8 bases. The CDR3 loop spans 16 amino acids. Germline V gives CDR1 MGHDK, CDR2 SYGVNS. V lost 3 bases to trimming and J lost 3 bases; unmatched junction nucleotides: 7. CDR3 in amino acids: CASSEAVGTGGNTIYF. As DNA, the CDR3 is TGTGCCAGCAGTGAGGCTGTAGGGACAGGTGGAAACACCATATATTTT. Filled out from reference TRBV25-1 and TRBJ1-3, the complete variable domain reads EADIYQTPRYLVIGTGKKITLECSQTMGHDKMYWYQQDPGMELHLIHYSYGVNSTEKGDLSSESTVSRIRTEHFPLTLESARPSHTSQYLCASSEAVGTGGNTIYFGEGSWLTVV.